The 3 T cell receptor beta chains below come from one sample, sequenced in a study of cytomegalovirus exposure and HLA in healthy donors. The PCR made use of 60 Vbeta and 13 Jbeta primers. Only in-frame clones appear in the TCRdb table, and some are missing; sequencing was by immunoSEQ multiplex PCR. The data contain 270,000 or so clones, 85% to 95% of them singletons. Material for sequencing was PBMCs. All receptors come from a girl aged 2-9 years in good health and CMV-seronegative.

Turning to this clone: The same CDR3 arises from other DNA sequences in this sample as well. This chain connects TRBV30 to TRBJ1-1; no definite D call. Germline CDR1 is GTSNPN and CDR2 is SVGIG (reference sequence). This CDR3 comprises 13 residues. V shed 0 bases and J shed 1 base, with 6 bases lying between them. Written as DNA, the CDR3 is TGTGCCTGGAGTGTAATGCGGAACACTGAAGCTTTCTTT. Protein sequence: CAWSVMRNTEAFF.

The V and J genes are TRBV10-1 and TRBJ2-7; TRBD1 matches 9 bases. Germline lookup yields CDR1 WNHNN and CDR2 SYGVQD (reference sequence). CDR3 length equals 16 residues. V lost 3 bases and J lost 0; bases outside the gene matches: 6. In nucleotides, the CDR3 is TGCGCCAGCAGTGACTTCGGACAGGGGAGCTCCTACGAGCAGTACTTC. Protein: CASSDFGQGSSYEQYF.

This sequence joins TRBV5-6 and TRBJ2-7; 10 positions agree with TRBD1. There are 16 residues in the CDR3. Trimming at V came to 3 bases and at J to 1 base, leaving 7 bases not matched to a gene. Germline loops: CDR1 SGHDT, CDR2 YYEEEE. Written as DNA, the CDR3 is TGTGCCAGCAGCTGGGTGGACAGGGGGTTATCCTACGAGCAGTACTTC. Encoded protein: CASSWVDRGLSYEQYF.